The entry that follows covers one T cell receptor beta chain sequence. The data belong to a study of T cell responses to AZD1222 COVID-19 vaccine. Only in-frame clones appear in the TCRdb table, and some are missing; sequencing was by immunoSEQ multiplex PCR. The sample lists 150,000 or so clones; around 90% were seen once. J was trimmed by 0 bases and V by 6 bases; bases with no gene match: 4. The CDR3 is 15 amino acids. CDR1 and CDR2 (germline): MNHEY, SVGAGI. This receptor was identified in an adult in good health. This rearrangement joins TRBV6-5 to TRBJ2-5, with 10 bases that match TRBD2. This specimen was peripheral blood, taken on day 0 of AZD1222 vaccination. In nucleotides, the CDR3 is TGTGCCAGCAGCCCGGGACTAGCGAACCAAGAGACCCAGTACTTC. This codes for CASSPGLANQETQYF.